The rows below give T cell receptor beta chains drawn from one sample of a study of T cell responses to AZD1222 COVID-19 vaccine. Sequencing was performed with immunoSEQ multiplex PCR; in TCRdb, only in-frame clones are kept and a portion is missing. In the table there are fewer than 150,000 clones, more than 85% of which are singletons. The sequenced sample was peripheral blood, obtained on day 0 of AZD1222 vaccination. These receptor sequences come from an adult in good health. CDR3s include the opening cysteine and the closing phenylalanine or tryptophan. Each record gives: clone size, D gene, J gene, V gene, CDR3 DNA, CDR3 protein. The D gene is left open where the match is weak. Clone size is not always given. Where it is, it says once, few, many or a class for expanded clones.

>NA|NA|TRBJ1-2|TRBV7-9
TGTGCCAGCAGCTTACCCGGGGAGGACGGTGGCTACACCTTC
CASSLPGEDGGYTF
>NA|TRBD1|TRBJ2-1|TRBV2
TGTGCCAGCGTCCCGGGACAGGGTAGGAATGAGCAGTTCTTC
CASVPGQGRNEQFF
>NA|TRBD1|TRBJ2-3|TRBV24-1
TGTGCCACCAGTGCCGACAGGGGGTATACAGATACGCAGTATTTT
CATSADRGYTDTQYF
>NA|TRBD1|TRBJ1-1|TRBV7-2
TGTGCCAGCAGCCCCCACAGTCGGGACAGTAACACTGAAGCTTTCTTT
CASSPHSRDSNTEAFF
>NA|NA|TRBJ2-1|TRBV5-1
TGCGCCAGCAGCGTGGGACTCTACAATGAGCAGTTCTTC
CASSVGLYNEQFF
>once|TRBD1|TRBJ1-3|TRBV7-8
TGTGCCAGCAGCTCAGGGACAGTCGGCTCTGGAAACACCATATATTTT
CASSSGTVGSGNTIYF
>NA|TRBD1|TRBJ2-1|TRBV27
TGTGCCAGCAGTTCGGCACAGGGGGTGATATTCAATGAGCAGTTCTTC
CASSSAQGVIFNEQFF
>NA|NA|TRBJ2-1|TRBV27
TGTGCCAGCAGTTTATCCCAGGGGTCATACAATGAGCAGTTCTTC
CASSLSQGSYNEQFF
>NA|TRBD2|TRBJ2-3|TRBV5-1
TGCGCCAGCAGCTTGGGGGGAGCGGGAGGTGTTTCTGCAGATACGCAGTATTTT
CASSLGGAGGVSADTQYF
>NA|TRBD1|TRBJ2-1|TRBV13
TGTGCCAGCAGCCGGACGCGACAGGGAATCATCTACAATGAGCAGTTCTTC
CASSRTRQGIIYNEQFF
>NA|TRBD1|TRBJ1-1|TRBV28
TGTGCCAGCAGTTCCTCGGGACAGGGGAACACTGAAGCTTTCTTT
CASSSSGQGNTEAFF
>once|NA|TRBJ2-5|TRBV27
TGTGCCAGCAGTTTGGGGGGAGGTGGGACCCAGTACTTC
CASSLGGGGTQYF
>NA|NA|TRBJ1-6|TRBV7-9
TGTGCCAGCAGCTTAGCGGGGGCAGGGTGGCATTCACCCCTCCACTTT
CASSLAGAGWHSPLHF
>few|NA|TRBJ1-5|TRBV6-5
TGTGCCAGCAGTTATTCGGGAACTCAGCCCCAGCATTTT
CASSYSGTQPQHF
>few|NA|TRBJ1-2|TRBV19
TGTGCCAGTAGTATGACTGGGCCCTATGGCTACACCTTC
CASSMTGPYGYTF
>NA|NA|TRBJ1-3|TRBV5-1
TGCGCCAGCAGCTTGGTAGGCAGTCTTTCTGGAAACACCATATATTTT
CASSLVGSLSGNTIYF
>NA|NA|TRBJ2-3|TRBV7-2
TGTGCCAGCAGCTTGGGGAGCGTAGGCGGACGGGCAGATACGCAGTATTTT
CASSLGSVGGRADTQYF
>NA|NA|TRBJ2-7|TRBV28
TGTGCCAGCAGCATAGGGCAGTCCTACGAGCAGTACTTC
CASSIGQSYEQYF
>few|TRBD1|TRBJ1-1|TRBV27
TGTGCCAGCGCGACAGGGCGCACTGAAGCTTTCTTT
CASATGRTEAFF
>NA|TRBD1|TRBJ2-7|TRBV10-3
TGTGCCACTCAAGGGACAGGTGCCCCCGAGCAGTACTTC
CATQGTGAPEQYF
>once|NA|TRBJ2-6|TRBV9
TGTGCCAGCAGCTACTATGGTCTGGGGGCCAACGTCCTGACTTTC
CASSYYGLGANVLTF
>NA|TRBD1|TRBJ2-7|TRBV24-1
TGTGCCACCAGTGGAGTCGGGACAGAGATCTACGAGCAGTACTTC
CATSGVGTEIYEQYF
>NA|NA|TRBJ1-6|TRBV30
TGTGCCTGGAGTGAAGGGATCAATTCACCCCTCCACTTT
CAWSEGINSPLHF
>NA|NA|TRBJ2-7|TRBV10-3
TGTGCCATCAGTGGACCGAGGTCTCCTTCCTACGAGCAGTACTTC
CAISGPRSPSYEQYF
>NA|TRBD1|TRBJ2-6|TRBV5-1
TGCGCCAGCAGCTTGGTGGGGACAGGGGGCTCTGGGGCCAACGTCCTGACTTTC
CASSLVGTGGSGANVLTF
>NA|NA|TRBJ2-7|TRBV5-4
TGTGCCAGTAGCGACGGCGGGACAGCTTTCTACGAGCAGTACTTC
CASSDGGTAFYEQYF
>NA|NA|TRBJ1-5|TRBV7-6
TGTGCCAGCAGCTTATTTGGGGGGCAGCCCCAGCATTTT
CASSLFGGQPQHF
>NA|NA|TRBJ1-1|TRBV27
TGTGCCAGCAGTCGGACAACCAGGGGTGAAGCTTTCTTT
CASSRTTRGEAFF
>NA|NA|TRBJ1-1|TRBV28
TGTGCCAGCACAAGAGGAGTGAACACTGAAGCTTTCTTT
CASTRGVNTEAFF
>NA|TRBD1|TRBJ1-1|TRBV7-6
TGTGCCAGCAGTCCAGGACAGGGTGGGGGAAACACTGAAGCTTTCTTT
CASSPGQGGGNTEAFF
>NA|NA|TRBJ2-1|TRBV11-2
TGTGCCAGCAGCCCCGTGCGGGAGCAGTTCTTC
CASSPVREQFF
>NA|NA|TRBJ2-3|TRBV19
TGTGCCAGTAGTATACCCGGCGGGGGCACAGATACGCAGTATTTT
CASSIPGGGTDTQYF
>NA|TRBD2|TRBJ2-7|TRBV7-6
TGTGCCAGCAGCGTGACTAGCGGGAGTGACGAGCAGTACTTC
CASSVTSGSDEQYF
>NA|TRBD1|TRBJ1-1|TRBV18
TGTGCCACCTCCGAGACAGGGGGGACTGAAGCTTTCTTT
CATSETGGTEAFF
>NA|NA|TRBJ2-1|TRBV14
TGTGCCACCGGGTCTGGTCCCTACAATGAGCAGTTCTTC
CATGSGPYNEQFF
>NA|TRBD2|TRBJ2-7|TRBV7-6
TGTGCCAGCAGCTTAGCTCGGGCGGGAGGGCGGTACGAGCAGTACTTC
CASSLARAGGRYEQYF
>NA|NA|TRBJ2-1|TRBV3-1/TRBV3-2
TGTGCCAGCACCTCGAAGGATCTGGGGGGTCGCCATGAGCAGTTCTTC
CASTSKDLGGRHEQFF
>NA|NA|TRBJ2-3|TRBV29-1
TGCAGCGTTGAATGGACAGGCACAGATACGCAGTATTTT
CSVEWTGTDTQYF
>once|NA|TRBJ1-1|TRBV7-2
TGTGCCAGCAGCTTCCTCGACGGAAGCAGGACTGAAGCTTTCTTT
CASSFLDGSRTEAFF
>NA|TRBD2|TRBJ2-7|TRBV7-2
TGTGCCAGCAGCTTAGCCGGGGGGTGGTCTAAGAGGCTAGCGGGAGTAGGGGGCGAGCAGTACTTC
CASSLAGGWSKRLAGVGGEQYF
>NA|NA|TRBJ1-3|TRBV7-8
TGTGCCAGCAGCCCCCGGGGGGGGTTGCACACCATATATTTT
CASSPRGGLHTIYF
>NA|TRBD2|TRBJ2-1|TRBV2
TGTGCCAGCAGCGGGGGGGCCTACAATGAGCAGTTCTTC
CASSGGAYNEQFF
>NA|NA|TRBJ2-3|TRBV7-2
TGTGCCAGCAGCCCCGAATGGGGAGCAGATACGCAGTATTTT
CASSPEWGADTQYF
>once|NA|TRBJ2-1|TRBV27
TGTGCCAGCAGTTCCTCCGGGACTCCTTACAATGAGCAGTTCTTC
CASSSSGTPYNEQFF
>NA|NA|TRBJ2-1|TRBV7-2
TGTGCCAGCAGCGCCGGTCGAAGCTCCTACAATGAGCAGTTCTTC
CASSAGRSSYNEQFF
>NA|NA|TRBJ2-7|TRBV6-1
TGTGCCAGCAGTGAATTTACAATCGCCGAATACGAGCAGTACTTC
CASSEFTIAEYEQYF
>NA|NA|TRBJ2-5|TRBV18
TGTGCCAGCTCACCTTACGCCGTAGGACAGATAGCCGGGGAGACCCAGTACTTC
CASSPYAVGQIAGETQYF
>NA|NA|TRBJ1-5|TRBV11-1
TGTGCCAGCAGCTTAGCCCACCATCAGCCCCAGCATTTT
CASSLAHHQPQHF
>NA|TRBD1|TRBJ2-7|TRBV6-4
TGTGCCAGCAGTGATTCCGGGACAGGGAGGGCCTACGAGCAGTACTTC
CASSDSGTGRAYEQYF